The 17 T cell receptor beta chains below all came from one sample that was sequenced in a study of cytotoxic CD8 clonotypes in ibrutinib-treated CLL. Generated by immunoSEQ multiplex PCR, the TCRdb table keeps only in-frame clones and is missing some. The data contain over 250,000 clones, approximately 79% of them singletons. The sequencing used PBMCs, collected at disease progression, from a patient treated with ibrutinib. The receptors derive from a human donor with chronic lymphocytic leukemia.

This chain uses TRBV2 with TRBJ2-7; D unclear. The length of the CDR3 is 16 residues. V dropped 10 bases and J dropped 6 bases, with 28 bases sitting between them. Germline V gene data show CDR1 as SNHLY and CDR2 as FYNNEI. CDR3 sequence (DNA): TGTGCCACCCAGAGACCAAGACTTACGCCTGTGGTCGAGCAGTACTTC. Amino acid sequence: CATQRPRLTPVVEQYF.

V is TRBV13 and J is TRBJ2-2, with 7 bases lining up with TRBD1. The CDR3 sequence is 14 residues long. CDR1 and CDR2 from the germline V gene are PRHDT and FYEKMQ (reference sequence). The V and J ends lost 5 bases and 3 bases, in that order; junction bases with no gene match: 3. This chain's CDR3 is CASSQGQHTGELFF. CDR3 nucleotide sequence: TGTGCCAGCAGCCAGGGACAGCACACCGGGGAGCTGTTTTTT.

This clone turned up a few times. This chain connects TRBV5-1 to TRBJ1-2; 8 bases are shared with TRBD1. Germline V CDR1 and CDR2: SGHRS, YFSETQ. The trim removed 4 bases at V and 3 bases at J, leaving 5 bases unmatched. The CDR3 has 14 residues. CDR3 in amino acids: CASSHPGGDYGYTF. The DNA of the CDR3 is TGCGCCAGCAGCCACCCAGGGGGCGACTATGGCTACACCTTC.

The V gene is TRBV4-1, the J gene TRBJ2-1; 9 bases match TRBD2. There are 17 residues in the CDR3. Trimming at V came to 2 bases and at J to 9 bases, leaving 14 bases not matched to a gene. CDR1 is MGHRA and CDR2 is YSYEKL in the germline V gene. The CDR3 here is CASSQIDLGLAGGEQFF. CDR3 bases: TGCGCCAGCAGCCAAATTGATCTGGGACTAGCAGGCGGTGAGCAGTTCTTC.

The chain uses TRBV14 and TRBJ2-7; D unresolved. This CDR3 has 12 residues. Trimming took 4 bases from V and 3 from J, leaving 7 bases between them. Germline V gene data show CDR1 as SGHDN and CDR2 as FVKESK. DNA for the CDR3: TGTGCCAGCAGCCCCACATACTACGAGCAGTACTTC. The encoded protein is CASSPTYYEQYF.

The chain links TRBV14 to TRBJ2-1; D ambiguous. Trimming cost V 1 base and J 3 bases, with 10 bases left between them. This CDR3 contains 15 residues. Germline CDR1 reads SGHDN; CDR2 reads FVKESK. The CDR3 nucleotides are TGTGCCAGCAGCCAAGTTCTTAGTCTCTACAATGAGCAGTTCTTC. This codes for CASSQVLSLYNEQFF.

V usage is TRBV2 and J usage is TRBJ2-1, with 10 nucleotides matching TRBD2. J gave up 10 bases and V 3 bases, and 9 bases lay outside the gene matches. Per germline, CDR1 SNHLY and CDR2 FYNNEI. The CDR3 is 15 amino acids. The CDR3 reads CASSEWLAGVKEQFF. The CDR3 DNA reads TGTGCCAGCAGTGAGTGGCTAGCGGGGGTAAAGGAGCAGTTCTTC.

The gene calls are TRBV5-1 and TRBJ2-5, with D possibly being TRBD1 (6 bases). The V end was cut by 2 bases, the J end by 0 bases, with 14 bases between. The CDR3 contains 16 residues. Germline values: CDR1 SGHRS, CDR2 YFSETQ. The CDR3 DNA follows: TGCGCCAGCAGCTTTGCAGACAGGCGGTACCAAGAGACCCAGTACTTC. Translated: CASSFADRRYQETQYF.

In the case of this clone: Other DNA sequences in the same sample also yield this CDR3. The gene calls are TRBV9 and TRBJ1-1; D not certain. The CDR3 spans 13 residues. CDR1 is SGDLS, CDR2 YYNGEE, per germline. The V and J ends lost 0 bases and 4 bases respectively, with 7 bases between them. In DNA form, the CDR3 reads TGTGCCAGCAGCGTAGGTGTTTCCACTGAAGCTTTCTTT. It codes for CASSVGVSTEAFF.

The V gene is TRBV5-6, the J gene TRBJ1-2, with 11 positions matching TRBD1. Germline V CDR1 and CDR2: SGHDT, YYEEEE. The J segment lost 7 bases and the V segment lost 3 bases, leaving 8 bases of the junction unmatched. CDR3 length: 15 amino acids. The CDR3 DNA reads TGTGCCAGCAGCTCTCCGGGACAGGGGGTTTTTGGCTACACCTTC. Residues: CASSSPGQGVFGYTF.

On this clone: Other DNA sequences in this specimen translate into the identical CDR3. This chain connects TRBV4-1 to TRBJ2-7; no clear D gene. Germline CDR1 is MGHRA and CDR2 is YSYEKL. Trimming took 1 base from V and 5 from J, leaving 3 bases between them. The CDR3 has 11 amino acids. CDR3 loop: CASSQGDEQYF. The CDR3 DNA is TGCGCCAGCAGCCAAGGCGACGAGCAGTACTTC.

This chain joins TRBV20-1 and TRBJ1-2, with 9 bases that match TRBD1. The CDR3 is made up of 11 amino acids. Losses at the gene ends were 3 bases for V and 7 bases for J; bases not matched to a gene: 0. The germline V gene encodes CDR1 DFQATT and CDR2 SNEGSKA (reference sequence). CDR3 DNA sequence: TGCAGTGCTAGGGGACAGGGTGGCTACACCTTC. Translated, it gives CSARGQGGYTF.

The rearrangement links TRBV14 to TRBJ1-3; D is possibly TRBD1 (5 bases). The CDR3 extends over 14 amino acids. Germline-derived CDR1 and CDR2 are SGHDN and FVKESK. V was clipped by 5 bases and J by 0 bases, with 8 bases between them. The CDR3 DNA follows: TGTGCCAGCAGCTGGGGCCTCTCTGGAAACACCATATATTTT. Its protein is CASSWGLSGNTIYF.

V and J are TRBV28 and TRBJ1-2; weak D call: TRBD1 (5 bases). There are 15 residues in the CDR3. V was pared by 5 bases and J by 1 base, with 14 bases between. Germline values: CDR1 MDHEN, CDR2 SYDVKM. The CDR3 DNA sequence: TGTGCCAGCAGTATCCCGGGACCGCGTAACTATGGCTACACCTTC. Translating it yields CASSIPGPRNYGYTF.

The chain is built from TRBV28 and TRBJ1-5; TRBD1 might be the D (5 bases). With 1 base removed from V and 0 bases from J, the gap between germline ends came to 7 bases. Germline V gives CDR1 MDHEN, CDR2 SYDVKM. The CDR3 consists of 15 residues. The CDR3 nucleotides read TGTGCCAGCAGTTTATTGACAGATAGCAATCAGCCCCAGCATTTT. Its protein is CASSLLTDSNQPQHF.

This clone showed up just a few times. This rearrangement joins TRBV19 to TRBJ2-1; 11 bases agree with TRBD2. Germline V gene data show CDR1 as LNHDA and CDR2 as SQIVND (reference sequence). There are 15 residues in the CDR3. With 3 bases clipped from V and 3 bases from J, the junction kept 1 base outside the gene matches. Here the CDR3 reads CASSMGTSGYNEQFF. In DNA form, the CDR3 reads TGTGCCAGTAGTATGGGGACTAGCGGCTACAATGAGCAGTTCTTC.

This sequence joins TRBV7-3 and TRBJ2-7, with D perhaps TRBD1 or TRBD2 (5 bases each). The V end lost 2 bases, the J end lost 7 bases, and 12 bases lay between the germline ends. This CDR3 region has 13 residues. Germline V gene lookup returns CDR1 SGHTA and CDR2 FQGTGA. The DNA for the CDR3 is TGTGCCAGCAGCTTAGAATCGGGGCGAGAGCAGTACTTC. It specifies CASSLESGREQYF. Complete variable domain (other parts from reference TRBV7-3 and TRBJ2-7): GAGVSQTPSNKVTEKGKYVELRCDPISGHTALYWYRQSLGQGPEFLIYFQGTGAADDSGLPNDRFFAVRPEGSVSTLKIQRTERGDSAVYLCASSLESGREQYFGPGTRLTVT.